The T cell receptor beta chain under discussion was sequenced for a study of T cell changes during pregnancy in multiple sclerosis. The data were produced by immunoSEQ multiplex PCR, yet TCRdb's version contains in-frame clones alone and is incomplete. Counted here are over 55,000 clones, 85% to 90% occurring once; the ten biggest clones make up around a tenth. The material was peripheral blood, obtained after pregnancy. The receptor was isolated from a female donor in good health, enrolled as a control in a pregnancy study.

The CDR3 bases are TGTGCCAGCAGCTTAGAGACTAGCGGGAGGCCCCAAGAGACCCAGTACTTC. Its protein is CASSLETSGRPQETQYF. The chain combines TRBV7-9 with TRBJ2-5, with 13 bases identical to TRBD2. The V gene end was trimmed by 1 base and the J gene end by 1 base; junction bases not matched to a gene: 3. The germline V gene encodes CDR1 SEHNR and CDR2 FQNEAQ (reference sequence). This CDR3 region has 17 residues.